The 32 T cell receptor beta chains below were found in one sample sequenced in a study of naive and memory T cell subsets. The study's findings and limits: Possibly reflecting memory cells re-expressing CD45RA, a few larger clonotypes occurred in naive repertoires, especially CD8.

For these TCRs, the target antigens are not known. An equimolar mix of two oligonucleotides served as the beta constant-region primer for TRBC1 and TRBC2. Four rounds of PCR amplified the ligated cDNA using nested alpha and beta constant-region primers plus SP2. Each CDR3 protein is one row after TCRdb ran MiXCR on the UMI-ligation and nested PCR reads. Of around 100,000 distinct CDR3 sequences in the sample, approximately 14% are singletons; the top ten hold approximately 2.6%. The sequencing input was naive CD8+ T cells from blood. These receptors came from a human donor in good health.

This clonotype was detected many times. The chain employs TRBV29-1 and TRBJ2-7, with TRBD2 identical over 8 bases. The CDR3 sequence is 13 residues long. Germline loops: CDR1 SQVTM, CDR2 ANQGSEA. V gave up 5 bases and J gave up 0 bases; unmatched junction bases: 3. This CDR3 reads CSVIGTSSYEQYF. CDR3 coding DNA: TGCAGCGTTATCGGGACTAGCTCCTACGAGCAGTACTTC.

This chain connects TRBV9 to TRBJ2-3; 12 bases are shared with TRBD2. The CDR3 totals 16 residues. The V segment lost 0 bases and the J segment 4 bases; nucleotides outside the gene matches: 3. CDR1 SGDLS and CDR2 YYNGEE come from the germline V gene. As DNA, the CDR3 is TGTGCCAGCAGCGTAGCTAGCGGGGGGGTCGCAGATACGCAGTATTTT. Translated, it gives CASSVASGGVADTQYF.

The chain recombines TRBV13 with TRBJ2-1, with D uncertain. The germline V gene encodes CDR1 PRHDT and CDR2 FYEKMQ (reference sequence). Deletions cut 4 bases from V and 0 bases from J, with 10 bases between. The CDR3 spans 15 residues. CDR3 loop: CASSYGRSSYNEQFF. The CDR3 region has the DNA TGTGCCAGCAGCTACGGCAGGTCCTCCTACAATGAGCAGTTCTTC.

This chain uses TRBV4-1 with TRBJ1-1, with D perhaps matching TRBD1 (5 bases). The CDR3 spans 14 residues. V was trimmed by 4 bases and J by 1 base, leaving 10 bases between them. CDR1 and CDR2 (germline): MGHRA, YSYEKL. This CDR3 is CASSPLTGNTEAFF. CDR3 in DNA: TGCGCCAGCAGCCCCTTAACAGGGAACACTGAAGCTTTCTTT.

This clonotype turned up a few times. The chain employs TRBV15 and TRBJ1-6; a possible D gene is TRBD1 (5 bases). Between the trimmed V and J ends, which lost 2 bases and 8 bases, there was a span of 19 bases. Germline V lookup: CDR1 LNHNV, CDR2 YYDKDF (reference sequence). The CDR3 extends over 17 amino acids. CDR3 sequence (DNA): TGTGCCACCAGCAGACCCTCCCTGCGGGGCGGAGATTCACCCCTCCACTTT. Its protein is CATSRPSLRGGDSPLHF. Combining the CDR3 with reference TRBV15 and TRBJ1-6 gives the whole variable domain DAMVIQNPRYQVTQFGKPVTLSCSQTLNHNVMYWYQQKSSQAPKLLFHYYDKDFNNEADTPDNFQSRRPNTSFCFLDIRSPGLGDTAMYLCATSRPSLRGGDSPLHFGNGTRLTVT.

The gene calls are TRBV5-1 and TRBJ2-5; D remains ambiguous. Trimming took off 0 bases at V and 3 bases at J, with 12 bases between the two ends. Germline V gene lookup returns CDR1 SGHRS and CDR2 YFSETQ. The CDR3 has 15 residues. CDR3 coding DNA: TGCGCCAGCAGCTTGGTTGCGCTGGAAGAAGAGACCCAGTACTTC. Translating gives CASSLVALEEETQYF.

This clonotype was counted only a few times. V and J are TRBV12-3 or TRBV12-4 and TRBJ1-5; D unresolved. V dropped 1 base and J dropped 3 bases, with 4 bases sitting between them. The CDR3 totals 13 residues. CDR3 protein: CASSLGTNQPQHF. The CDR3 nucleotides are TGTGCCAGCAGTTTAGGGACCAATCAGCCCCAGCATTTT.

This clonotype has only a few counts. The chain employs TRBV6-6 and TRBJ1-5; D might be TRBD1 (5 bases). The CDR3 runs to 19 residues. Germline lookup yields CDR1 MNHNY and CDR2 SVGAGI (reference sequence). Trimming removed 6 bases at V and 2 bases at J, with 26 bases between. In nucleotides, the CDR3 is TGTGCCAGCAGCCAAATTACGGGACCGCAAAGGAGGGGCAATCAGCCCCAGCATTTT. This gives the protein CASSQITGPQRRGNQPQHF.

Comments on this clonotype: One junction end does not reproduce the germline sequence, and a read error may be involved. The gene calls are TRBV28 and TRBJ2-5, with 13 bases aligning to TRBD2. This CDR3 is built from 20 residues. Germline CDR1 and CDR2: MDHEN and SYDVKM. Written as DNA, the CDR3 is TGTACCAGCAGTTTCCTCCCCGGCGGGACGACTAGCGGGGGGACGGAGACCCAGTACTTC. Encoded protein: CTSSFLPGGTTSGGTETQYF.

This chain links TRBV6-6 with TRBJ1-4, with TRBD1 matching over 7 bases. The CDR3 runs to 16 residues. Germline CDR1 MNHNY, CDR2 SVGAGI (reference sequence). The ends lost 4 bases at V and 0 bases at J; junction bases unmatched: 5. The DNA of the CDR3 is TGTGCCAGCAGTTCTCGACAGGGTCCAACTAATGAAAAACTGTTTTTT. Its translation is CASSSRQGPTNEKLFF.

This clonotype showed up many times. This chain uses TRBV12-3 or TRBV12-4 with TRBJ2-7, with D perhaps TRBD2 (6 bases). This CDR3 has 13 residues. V was shortened by 4 bases and J by 3 bases, with 10 bases between the two germline ends. The CDR3 loop reads CASSSASDYEQYF. For the CDR3, the DNA is TGTGCCAGCAGTTCGGCTAGCGACTACGAGCAGTACTTC.

This clonotype occurred a few times. The rearrangement links TRBV13 to TRBJ2-6; D not certain. Trimming stripped 3 bases from V and 0 bases from J, with 9 bases between. The CDR3 contains 16 residues. Looked up from germline, CDR1 is PRHDT and CDR2 is FYEKMQ (reference sequence). DNA for the CDR3: TGTGCCAGCAGCTTTGGTTCGTACTCTGGGGCCAACGTCCTGACTTTC. This gives the protein CASSFGSYSGANVLTF. The full variable domain, rest sourced from reference TRBV13 and TRBJ2-6, is AAGVIQSPRHLIKEKRETATLKCYPIPRHDTVYWYQQGPGQDPQFLISFYEKMQSDKGSIPDRFSAQQFSDYHSELNMSSLELGDSALYFCASSFGSYSGANVLTFGAGSRLTVL.

This clonotype has a handful of counts. The chain has TRBV5-5 and TRBJ2-4; D is uncertain. Germline V gene lookup returns CDR1 SGHKS and CDR2 YYEKEE (reference sequence). The CDR3 loop spans 13 amino acids. V was pared by 4 bases and J by 2 bases, with 7 bases between. CDR3 protein: CASSPPPKNIQYF. In nucleotides, the CDR3 is TGTGCCAGCAGCCCCCCGCCCAAAAACATTCAGTACTTC.

This clonotype was observed many times. The rearrangement links TRBV4-1 to TRBJ2-7; D possibly uses TRBD1 or TRBD2 (6 bases each). The V and J ends lost 0 bases and 0 bases respectively, with 9 bases between them. This CDR3 comprises 15 residues. Germline lookup yields CDR1 MGHRA and CDR2 YSYEKL. DNA for the CDR3: TGCGCCAGCAGCCAAGATCCGGGGGCCTCCTACGAGCAGTACTTC. Its translation is CASSQDPGASYEQYF.

This clonotype has just a few counts. This chain links TRBV28 with TRBJ1-5; 7 positions match TRBD1. This CDR3 has 15 amino acids. Unmatched junction bases numbered 6, after V lost 3 bases and J lost 4 bases. The germline CDR1 and CDR2 sequences are MDHEN and SYDVKM. CDR3 residues: CASSLLGQENQPQHF. CDR3 nucleotides: TGTGCCAGCAGTTTGTTAGGACAGGAAAATCAGCCCCAGCATTTT.

This clonotype was detected many times. The chain employs TRBV4-3 and TRBJ1-4, with 9 nucleotides matching TRBD1. In germline, CDR1 is LGHNA, CDR2 YSLEER. Trimming cost V 2 bases and J 7 bases; bases outside gene matches: 11. This CDR3 is 17 amino acids long. The CDR3 DNA sequence: TGCGCCAGCAGCCAACTGGGACAGGGAGATAGAGGTGAAAAACTGTTTTTT. Amino acid sequence: CASSQLGQGDRGEKLFF.

The chain uses TRBV10-3 and TRBJ2-1; TRBD1 might be the D (6 bases). The CDR3 runs 15 residues. V gave up 3 bases and J gave up 2 bases, with 11 bases separating them. Germline-derived CDR1 and CDR2 are ENHRY and SYGVKD. The CDR3 here is CAISEAGTTYNEQFF. CDR3 DNA sequence: TGTGCCATCAGTGAAGCCGGGACAACCTACAATGAGCAGTTCTTC.

This clonotype has a handful of counts. The chain carries TRBV7-3 and TRBJ2-3, with 16 nucleotides matching TRBD2. The germline gives CDR1 SGHTA, CDR2 FQGTGA. The CDR3 extends over 18 amino acids. Trimming took 5 bases from V and 3 from J; bases not matched to a gene: 8. CDR3 region: CASSPGTSGGAVTDTQYF. The DNA of the CDR3 is TGTGCCAGCAGCCCCGGGACTAGCGGGGGGGCCGTAACAGATACGCAGTATTTT.

The J gene is TRBJ2-3, the V gene TRBV4-2; 10 nucleotides match TRBD2. With V trimmed by 3 bases and J by 2 bases, 17 bases remained unmatched. CDR1 is LGHNA, CDR2 YNFKEQ, per germline. The CDR3 runs 20 residues. CDR3 coding DNA: TGTGCCAGCAGCCACTGGGACAGTCGGACTAGCGGCCTGAACACAGATACGCAGTATTTT. Protein: CASSHWDSRTSGLNTDTQYF.

This clonotype was observed a handful of times. Because the CDR3's place on the DNA is in doubt, the DNA is left out and the CDR3 is given as listed by TCRdb. This chain connects TRBV21-1 to TRBJ1-4; no check of the table's D call, TRBD1, against the DNA was made. TRBV21-1 constitutes a pseudogene. The CDR3 is 17 residues long, ends included. The CDR3 here is CARGGVPVGQGSEKLFF.

This clonotype was seen a handful of times. The chain combines TRBV19 with TRBJ2-3; D not certain. Germline V gene data show CDR1 as LNHDA and CDR2 as SQIVND (reference sequence). The CDR3 consists of 13 residues. V was shortened by 1 base and J by 6 bases, with 8 bases between the two germline ends. The CDR3 region has the DNA TGTGCCAGTAGTATAGGTGATGCGGATACGCAGTATTTT. Its translation is CASSIGDADTQYF.

This clonotype came up many times. This rearrangement joins TRBV7-9 to TRBJ2-2; tentative D call: TRBD2 (5 bases). CDR3 length: 17 amino acids. The germline gives CDR1 SEHNR, CDR2 FQNEAQ (reference sequence). Trimming pared 5 bases from V and 5 bases from J, leaving 21 bases between. The CDR3 DNA reads as TGTGCCAGCAGCAATAAGATGGTGGATCGGGAAACCGGGGAGCTGTTTTTT. Protein sequence: CASSNKMVDRETGELFF. Full variable domain (outside the CDR3, taken from reference TRBV7-9 and TRBJ2-2): DTGVSQNPRHKITKRGQNVTFRCDPISEHNRLYWYRQTLGQGPEFLTYFQNEAQLEKSRLLSDRFSAERPKGSFSTLEIQRTEQGDSAMYLCASSNKMVDRETGELFFGEGSRLTVL.

In its sample, this clonotype was seen many times. The chain is built from TRBV24-1 and TRBJ1-1; D remains ambiguous. V lost 3 bases, J lost 5 bases, and 6 bases lay in between. The CDR3 extends over 12 amino acids. Germline V gene sequence: CDR1 KGHDR, CDR2 SFDVKD. Here the CDR3 DNA reads TGTGCCACCAGTGATGGACGGACTGAAGCTTTCTTT. Its translation is CATSDGRTEAFF.

Only a few counts were recorded for this clonotype. The chain uses TRBV7-9 and TRBJ2-5, with D possibly matching TRBD1 (6 bases). This CDR3 has 14 amino acids. V was clipped by 5 bases and J by 1 base, with 11 bases between them. Germline values: CDR1 SEHNR, CDR2 FQNEAQ (reference sequence). This CDR3 reads CASSPDRTQETQYF. Here the CDR3 DNA reads TGTGCCAGCAGCCCCGACAGGACCCAAGAGACCCAGTACTTC.

The chain employs TRBV7-9 and TRBJ1-2; tentatively, D is TRBD1 (6 bases). Trimming removed 4 bases from V and 8 bases from J, with 26 bases in between. The CDR3 extends over 17 amino acids. Per the germline V gene, CDR1 is SEHNR and CDR2 is FQNEAQ (reference sequence). In DNA, the CDR3 is TGTGCCAGCAGCTCTCGGCTTACAGGGAAGGGAGGAGGCGGCTACACCTTC. Amino acid sequence: CASSSRLTGKGGGGYTF.

The chain is built from TRBV6-2 or TRBV6-3 and TRBJ1-4; D remains unclear. Trimming stripped 7 bases from V and 2 bases from J, with 14 bases between. CDR1 and CDR2 (germline): MNHEY, SVGEGT. CDR3 size: 15 residues. The CDR3 region has the DNA TGTGCCAGCACTTCCCGGACCGAGACTAATGAAAAACTGTTTTTT. Translation: CASTSRTETNEKLFF.

In its sample, this clonotype was seen a few times. CDR3 sequence reads: CASSPGRGGADGYTF. In DNA form, the CDR3 reads TGTGCCAGCTCACCGGGACGGGGTGGGGCAGATGGCTACACCTTC. The chain uses TRBV9 and TRBJ1-2; D possibly corresponds to TRBD1 (5 bases). V lost 7 bases to trimming and J lost 6 bases, with 22 bases between them. CDR1 and CDR2 from the germline V gene are SGDLS and YYNGEE. CDR3 length equals 15 residues. The whole variable domain, remainder taken from reference TRBV9 and TRBJ1-2, is DSGVTQTPKHLITATGQRVTLRCSPRSGDLSVYWYQQSLDQGLQFLIQYYNGEERAKGNILERFSAQQFPDLHSELNLSSLELGDSALYFCASSPGRGGADGYTFGSGTRLTVV.

This clonotype was counted many times. Germline and junction disagree at one end, which may indicate a read error. The V gene is TRBV29-1, the J gene TRBJ2-7; D call uncertain. There are 12 residues in the CDR3. Germline V lookup: CDR1 SQVTM, CDR2 ANQGSEA. CDR3 coding DNA: TGCAGCGTGGAAGATAATTCCAACGAGCAGTACTTC. Translated: CSVEDNSNEQYF.

This clonotype has ten or more counts. The junction differs from germline at one of its ends, possibly a read error. V usage is TRBV4-3 and J usage is TRBJ1-5; tentative D call: TRBD1 (5 bases). CDR3 length equals 15 residues. The germline CDR1 and CDR2 sequences are LGHNA and YSLEER. CDR3 DNA: TGCGCCAGCAGTCAAGGGACGGGTAGCAATCAGCCCCAGCATTTT. As protein: CASSQGTGSNQPQHF.

The sample holds many counts of this clonotype. This chain's CDR3 is CASSQDEDRVEKLFF. In nucleotides, the CDR3 is TGCGCCAGCAGCCAAGATGAGGACAGGGTGGAAAAACTGTTTTTT. V gene TRBV4-3 combines with J gene TRBJ1-4, with 8 bases identical to TRBD1. Losses at the gene ends were 0 bases for V and 8 bases for J; bases not matched to a gene: 5. Germline CDR1 is LGHNA and CDR2 is YSLEER. The CDR3 is 15 amino acids.

This clonotype was counted only a few times. The chain links TRBV12-3 or TRBV12-4 to TRBJ2-5, with D perhaps TRBD1 (6 bases). The V and J ends lost 6 bases and 5 bases respectively, with 19 bases between them. The CDR3 covers 15 residues. The CDR3 protein is CASSPRSDRRETQYF. The DNA of the CDR3 is TGTGCCAGCAGCCCCCGGTCAGACAGGAGGGAGACCCAGTACTTC.

The table lists this clonotype with many counts. This chain joins TRBV5-6 and TRBJ1-5; D call uncertain. Germline CDR1 reads SGHDT; CDR2 reads YYEEEE. The CDR3 has 15 amino acids. Trimming stripped 2 bases from V and 0 bases from J, with 9 bases between. The CDR3: CASSFGGYSNQPQHF. Written as DNA, the CDR3 is TGTGCCAGCAGCTTTGGTGGTTATAGCAATCAGCCCCAGCATTTT.